This record concerns one TCR beta chain sequence. Its antigen is not yet known. It has no much larger one-base neighbor in the sample; base qualities were not kept. From the cysteine up to the phenylalanine, the CDR3 has a length of 15 residues. Only the CDR3 region is kept as DNA, spanning 45 bases read in frame from base 1. Relative to germline, V is 2 bases shorter and J is 9 bases shorter, with 17 bases between their ends. Via the germline V gene, CDR1 is SGHAT and CDR2 FQNNGV. TCRB libraries were built from RNA via three nested multiplex PCR rounds using a modified ARM-PCR protocol with multiple V-beta primers and a C-beta primer. TCRB-specific cDNA was synthesized from about 0.5 ug total RNA with ProtoScript II Reverse Transcriptase and a C-beta primer. The description of the TCRB libraries did not include any unique molecular identifiers. In the third PCR, barcodes and adapters were added over about 23 cycles with Deep VentR (exo-) polymerase, after which 250-500 bp bands were gel purified. An Illumina HiSeq 2500 generating 250 bp paired-end reads was used to sequence the TCRB libraries. Per the source publication's procedure: Reads were cleaned with Trimmomatic, merged with FLASH, assigned V, D and J segments with MiGEC, and analyzed with VDJtools. The Shannon-Wiener diversity index, calculated using VDJtools, was used to quantify repertoire diversity. Using fastp trimming at Q25 and MiXCR clonotype assembly, TCRdb reanalyzed the public sequencing data and kept in-frame beta chains. All rows with the same CDR3 protein become a single entry with the most common DNA and genes. For this entry, the V and J calls and clone size follow TCRdb and not the study's own pipeline. The sample profile shows around 8,600 distinct CDR3 sequences; about 70% of them were found once. More than 75% of the sample is in the top ten clones.

The source of the sample is a study of tumor-infiltrating lymphocytes in glioblastoma multiforme (dated by TCRdb to the late 2010s). The study in broad terms: Whether intratumoral genomic heterogeneity fosters TIL diversity was tested through joint investigation of somatic mutations, TIL diversity and immune response activity.

The AllPrep DNA/RNA mini kit was used to purify genomic DNA and total RNA simultaneously from each of the approximately eleven tumor samples. OD 260/280 ratios above 1.9 and RNA integrity numbers above 6.5 were observed for all RNA. The paper as a whole reports these results and caveats: The authors noted that sorting T cells into functional subsets, which was not done in this study, would be a future improvement. Generalizability was limited because only one glioblastoma patient was included in the TCR and somatic mutation analysis. Because T cells carry unequal numbers of TCR transcripts, RNA-based TCR sequencing may distort clone frequencies.

This chain joins TRBV11-2 to TRBJ2-1; matching of 6 bases hints at TRBD2 as the D gene. This TCR came from a male donor with glioblastoma. Material: brain tumor tissue. The CDR3 amino acid sequence is: CASSLRGVGGIEQFF. At the DNA level, the sequence is TGTGCCAGCAGCTTACGTGGGGTTGGAGGGATTGAGCAGTTCTTC. The full variable domain, with segments outside the CDR3 supplied by the reference TRBV11-2 and TRBJ2-1 proteins, appears as EAGVAQSPRYKIIEKRQSVAFWCNPISGHATLYWYQQILGQGPKLLIQFQNNGVVDDSQLPKDRFSAERLKGVDSTLKIQPAKLEDSAVYLCASSLRGVGGIEQFFGPGTRLTVL.